This is a list of T cell receptor beta chains from one sample in a study of CD8+ T cells in alopecia areata. Assay: immunoSEQ multiplex PCR; the TCRdb copy retains only in-frame clones and omits some. The table lists some 120,000 clones, roughly 57% of them singletons. Sequences were derived from CD4+ T cells sorted from blood, sampled at week 4, from a patient treated with tofacitinib. These receptors came from a human donor with alopecia areata. Both conserved end residues are part of each CDR3. A D gene is named only where the DNA matches it firmly. Part of the rows lack a size; the others show once, few, many or a class for expanded clones.

clone_size: .
d_call: .
v_call: TRBV2
j_call: TRBJ1-1
cdr3_length: 16
cdr3_nt: TGTGCCGCCACGAAGTCCCAGGGGTGGTTTCCCGATGAAGCTTTCTTT
cdr3_aa: CAATKSQGWFPDEAFF

clone_size: .
d_call: .
v_call: TRBV7-2
j_call: TRBJ2-5
cdr3_length: 16
cdr3_nt: TGTGCCAGCAGCTTAGGCCCTAGCGAGGGTCAAGAGACCCAGTACTTC
cdr3_aa: CASSLGPSEGQETQYF

clone_size: few
d_call: TRBD1
v_call: TRBV5-4
j_call: TRBJ2-3
cdr3_length: 14
cdr3_nt: TGTGCCAGCAGCCCGGGACAGGGCGGAGATACGCAGTATTTT
cdr3_aa: CASSPGQGGDTQYF

clone_size: .
d_call: .
v_call: TRBV4-2
j_call: TRBJ2-5
cdr3_length: 15
cdr3_nt: TGTGCCAGCAGCCAAGTTTCTGTTGACCAAGAGACCCAGTACTTC
cdr3_aa: CASSQVSVDQETQYF

clone_size: few
d_call: TRBD1
v_call: TRBV29-1
j_call: TRBJ2-1
cdr3_length: 14
cdr3_nt: TGCAGCGTTGTTTATGGGACAGGGAACAATGAGCAGTTCTTC
cdr3_aa: CSVVYGTGNNEQFF

clone_size: few
d_call: TRBD1
v_call: TRBV11-2
j_call: TRBJ1-4
cdr3_length: 16
cdr3_nt: TGTGCCAGCAGCTCTCACCCGGGACAGGGGGCAGGAAAACTGTTTTTT
cdr3_aa: CASSSHPGQGAGKLFF

clone_size: few
d_call: .
v_call: TRBV28
j_call: TRBJ2-7
cdr3_length: 13
cdr3_nt: TGTGCCAGCAGCCCGGGACCCCGAATTTCCCAGTACTTC
cdr3_aa: CASSPGPRISQYF

clone_size: .
d_call: .
v_call: TRBV30
j_call: TRBJ2-2
cdr3_length: 14
cdr3_nt: TGTGCCTGGAAGGTAGAGGCGAACACCGGGGAGCTGTTTTTT
cdr3_aa: CAWKVEANTGELFF

clone_size: .
d_call: TRBD1
v_call: TRBV14
j_call: TRBJ2-2
cdr3_length: 13
cdr3_nt: TGTGCCAGCAGCAGGACAGGGCGCGGGGAGCTGTTTTTT
cdr3_aa: CASSRTGRGELFF

clone_size: few
d_call: .
v_call: TRBV6-5
j_call: TRBJ1-6
cdr3_length: 13
cdr3_nt: TGTGCCAGCAGGCGCGGCTATAATTCACCCCTCCACTTT
cdr3_aa: CASRRGYNSPLHF

clone_size: few
d_call: TRBD1
v_call: TRBV7-9
j_call: TRBJ2-1
cdr3_length: 15
cdr3_nt: TGTGCCAGCAGCTTAGCGGGACAGGTTTACAATGAGCAGTTCTTC
cdr3_aa: CASSLAGQVYNEQFF

clone_size: .
d_call: .
v_call: TRBV7-9
j_call: TRBJ1-1
cdr3_length: 13
cdr3_nt: TGTGCCAGCAGCTTGGAGGGAGGGACTGAAGCTTTCTTT
cdr3_aa: CASSLEGGTEAFF

clone_size: .
d_call: .
v_call: TRBV19
j_call: TRBJ1-2
cdr3_length: 12
cdr3_nt: TGTGCCAGTACAGGGGATTTCTATGGCTACACCTTC
cdr3_aa: CASTGDFYGYTF

clone_size: .
d_call: TRBD2
v_call: TRBV4-2
j_call: TRBJ2-1
cdr3_length: 19
cdr3_nt: TGTGCCAGCAGCCAAGATCGATATCCATACGGGAGGAGTGGCAATGAGCAGTTCTTC
cdr3_aa: CASSQDRYPYGRSGNEQFF

clone_size: .
d_call: .
v_call: TRBV7-7
j_call: TRBJ1-1
cdr3_length: 13
cdr3_nt: TGTGCCAGCAGCCTCGACAGGAACACTGAAGCTTTCTTT
cdr3_aa: CASSLDRNTEAFF

clone_size: .
d_call: TRBD1
v_call: TRBV6-6
j_call: TRBJ1-2
cdr3_length: 15
cdr3_nt: TGTGCCAGCGGGGAAAACAGGGGGCCCGGCTATGGCTACACCTTC
cdr3_aa: CASGENRGPGYGYTF

clone_size: once
d_call: TRBD1
v_call: TRBV7-2
j_call: TRBJ2-3
cdr3_length: 15
cdr3_nt: TGTGCCAGCAGCTTAAGGGGACAGGCCACAGATACGCAGTATTTT
cdr3_aa: CASSLRGQATDTQYF

clone_size: .
d_call: .
v_call: TRBV4-3
j_call: TRBJ2-7
cdr3_length: 13
cdr3_nt: TGCGCCAGCAGCCAAGATTCCCGGACAGAGCAGTACTTC
cdr3_aa: CASSQDSRTEQYF

clone_size: .
d_call: .
v_call: TRBV29-1
j_call: TRBJ2-7
cdr3_length: 13
cdr3_nt: TGCAGCGCTCGACCACAAGGATCCTACGAGCAGTACTTC
cdr3_aa: CSARPQGSYEQYF

clone_size: few
d_call: TRBD2
v_call: TRBV9
j_call: TRBJ2-1
cdr3_length: 17
cdr3_nt: TGTGCCAGCAGCGTACTAGTGGGCGGGGGTTTGGGCAATGAGCAGTTCTTC
cdr3_aa: CASSVLVGGGLGNEQFF

clone_size: few
d_call: TRBD2
v_call: TRBV29-1
j_call: TRBJ2-5
cdr3_length: 13
cdr3_nt: TGCAGCGTTGAAACCGGGACTAAAGAGACCCAGTACTTC
cdr3_aa: CSVETGTKETQYF

clone_size: .
d_call: TRBD2
v_call: TRBV7-3
j_call: TRBJ2-1
cdr3_length: 16
cdr3_nt: TGTGCCAGCAGCGCCGGACTAGCGAACTCCTACAATGAGCAGTTCTTC
cdr3_aa: CASSAGLANSYNEQFF

clone_size: .
d_call: .
v_call: TRBV5-1
j_call: TRBJ2-5
cdr3_length: 16
cdr3_nt: TGCGCCAGCAGCTTGGTCCCTCCAAGGGGGCAAGAGACCCAGTACTTC
cdr3_aa: CASSLVPPRGQETQYF

clone_size: once
d_call: .
v_call: TRBV5-4
j_call: TRBJ1-2
cdr3_length: 13
cdr3_nt: TGTGCCAGCAGCTTAAGGGGAACCTATGGCTACACCTTC
cdr3_aa: CASSLRGTYGYTF

clone_size: .
d_call: .
v_call: TRBV9
j_call: TRBJ2-7
cdr3_length: 15
cdr3_nt: TGTGCCAGCAGCGTAGCGGGGGGCAGCTCCTACGAGCAGTACTTC
cdr3_aa: CASSVAGGSSYEQYF

clone_size: .
d_call: TRBD1
v_call: TRBV5-1
j_call: TRBJ2-1
cdr3_length: 15
cdr3_nt: TGCGCCAGCAGCTTGCGGGACAGCCCCTACAATGAGCAGTTCTTC
cdr3_aa: CASSLRDSPYNEQFF

clone_size: .
d_call: .
v_call: TRBV6-6
j_call: TRBJ1-2
cdr3_length: 13
cdr3_nt: TGTGCCAGCAGTGCCAGGGTAAACTATGGCTACACCTTC
cdr3_aa: CASSARVNYGYTF

clone_size: few
d_call: TRBD1
v_call: TRBV18
j_call: TRBJ2-3
cdr3_length: 15
cdr3_nt: TGTGCCAGCTCACGAGACAGGGCCAGCACAGATACGCAGTATTTT
cdr3_aa: CASSRDRASTDTQYF

clone_size: .
d_call: .
v_call: TRBV6-5
j_call: TRBJ1-1
cdr3_length: 13
cdr3_nt: TGTGCCAGCGGACCCTCGAGGGGGACTGAAGCTTTCTTT
cdr3_aa: CASGPSRGTEAFF

clone_size: .
d_call: .
v_call: TRBV29-1
j_call: TRBJ2-5
cdr3_length: 13
cdr3_nt: TGCAGCGTGGTCGGGCGAGCACAAGAGACCCAGTACTTC
cdr3_aa: CSVVGRAQETQYF

clone_size: .
d_call: .
v_call: TRBV7-2
j_call: TRBJ2-1
cdr3_length: 13
cdr3_nt: TGTGCCAGCAGCTTAAAGCATTTCGATGAGCAGTTCTTC
cdr3_aa: CASSLKHFDEQFF

clone_size: few
d_call: TRBD1
v_call: TRBV11-1
j_call: TRBJ2-6
cdr3_length: 18
cdr3_nt: TGTGCCAGCAGCTTAGACGTTGGACAGGGACCTGGGGCCAACGTCCTGACTTTC
cdr3_aa: CASSLDVGQGPGANVLTF

clone_size: few
d_call: .
v_call: TRBV2
j_call: TRBJ1-6
cdr3_length: 13
cdr3_nt: TGTGCCAGACAGCGGGCCTTCACTTCACCCCTCCACTTT
cdr3_aa: CARQRAFTSPLHF